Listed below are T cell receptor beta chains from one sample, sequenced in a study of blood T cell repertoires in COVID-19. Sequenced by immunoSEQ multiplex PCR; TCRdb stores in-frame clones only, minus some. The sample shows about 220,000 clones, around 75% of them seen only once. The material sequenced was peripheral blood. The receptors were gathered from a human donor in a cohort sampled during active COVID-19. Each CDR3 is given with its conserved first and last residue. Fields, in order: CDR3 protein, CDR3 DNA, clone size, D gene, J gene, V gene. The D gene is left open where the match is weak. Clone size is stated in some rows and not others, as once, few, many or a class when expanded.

CDR3: CSVELSGRSSYEQYF
DNA: TGCAGCGTTGAACTCAGCGGGAGGAGCTCCTACGAGCAGTACTTC
size: NA
D: TRBD2
J: TRBJ2-7
V: TRBV29-1

CDR3: CASRPDRGSNYGYTF
DNA: TGTGCCAGCAGGCCGGACAGGGGATCCAACTATGGCTACACCTTC
size: NA
D: TRBD1
J: TRBJ1-2
V: TRBV6-4

CDR3: CASSAPQGNTEAFF
DNA: TGTGCCAGCAGTGCGCCACAGGGGAACACTGAAGCTTTCTTT
size: NA
D: NA
J: TRBJ1-1
V: TRBV6-6

CDR3: CASRRGLNYEQYF
DNA: TGTGCCAGCAGGCGCGGACTAAACTACGAGCAGTACTTC
size: NA
D: NA
J: TRBJ2-7
V: TRBV27

CDR3: CASSLGAGRDHNEQFF
DNA: TGTGCCAGCAGCTTGGGAGCAGGGAGGGACCACAATGAGCAGTTCTTC
size: NA
D: TRBD2
J: TRBJ2-1
V: TRBV5-5

CDR3: CASRRLAVGEQYF
DNA: TGTGCCAGCAGGAGACTAGCGGTTGGGGAGCAGTACTTC
size: NA
D: TRBD2
J: TRBJ2-7
V: TRBV27

CDR3: CSVYTGSRQETQYF
DNA: TGCAGCGTCTACACCGGGTCCCGACAAGAGACCCAGTACTTC
size: NA
D: NA
J: TRBJ2-5
V: TRBV29-1

CDR3: CASSLAGGDEQFF
DNA: TGTGCCAGCAGTTTAGCGGGGGGTGATGAGCAGTTCTTC
size: NA
D: TRBD2
J: TRBJ2-1
V: TRBV7-3

CDR3: CASSRGTGYQPQHF
DNA: TGTGCCAGCTCACGCGGGACAGGGTATCAGCCCCAGCATTTT
size: NA
D: TRBD1
J: TRBJ1-5
V: TRBV18

CDR3: CAWSSKARTGKYEQYF
DNA: TGTGCCTGGAGCTCCAAAGCTAGGACAGGGAAGTACGAGCAGTACTTC
size: few
D: TRBD1
J: TRBJ2-7
V: TRBV30

CDR3: CSVDTYPGNYGYTF
DNA: TGCAGCGTTGATACCTATCCAGGGAACTATGGCTACACCTTC
size: NA
D: NA
J: TRBJ1-2
V: TRBV29-1

CDR3: CASRWTSGFYEQYF
DNA: TGTGCCAGCAGATGGACTAGCGGGTTTTACGAGCAGTACTTC
size: NA
D: TRBD2
J: TRBJ2-7
V: TRBV6-6

CDR3: CASSQEGRGSGQPQHF
DNA: TGTGCCAGCAGCCAGGAGGGGCGGGGTTCGGGTCAGCCCCAGCATTTT
size: once
D: NA
J: TRBJ1-5
V: TRBV4-2

CDR3: CASSPWDRGMNTEAFF
DNA: TGTGCCAGCTCACCATGGGACAGGGGTATGAACACTGAAGCTTTCTTT
size: NA
D: TRBD1
J: TRBJ1-1
V: TRBV18

CDR3: CASSGGQGLHTDTQYF
DNA: TGTGCCAGCAGCGGGGGACAGGGACTACACACAGATACGCAGTATTTT
size: NA
D: TRBD1
J: TRBJ2-3
V: TRBV9

CDR3: CASSAGQSNEQFF
DNA: TGTGCCAGCAGCGCCGGACAGTCTAATGAGCAGTTCTTC
size: NA
D: NA
J: TRBJ2-1
V: TRBV9

CDR3: CASSPDSAYEQYF
DNA: TGTGCCAGCAGTCCTGACTCCGCATACGAGCAGTACTTC
size: NA
D: NA
J: TRBJ2-7
V: TRBV28

CDR3: CAISDGNRGANQPQHF
DNA: TGTGCCATCAGTGATGGTAACAGGGGCGCCAATCAGCCCCAGCATTTT
size: NA
D: TRBD1
J: TRBJ1-5
V: TRBV10-3

CDR3: CASSSQGRLSYEQYF
DNA: TGTGCCAGTAGTAGCCAGGGGCGCCTCTCCTACGAGCAGTACTTC
size: NA
D: NA
J: TRBJ2-7
V: TRBV19

CDR3: CATSDPRTPGGVYTF
DNA: TGTGCCACCAGTGACCCCCGGACACCCGGTGGAGTCTACACCTTC
size: NA
D: NA
J: TRBJ1-2
V: TRBV24-1

CDR3: CASSLEGQGAFGYTF
DNA: TGTGCCAGCAGCTTGGAGGGACAGGGGGCGTTTGGCTACACCTTC
size: NA
D: TRBD1
J: TRBJ1-2
V: TRBV5-4

CDR3: CASKPAGGSRSYNEQFF
DNA: TGTGCCAGCAAGCCAGCGGGAGGGTCCCGCTCCTACAATGAGCAGTTCTTC
size: few
D: TRBD2
J: TRBJ2-1
V: TRBV2

CDR3: CASSTTAAGNQPQHF
DNA: TGTGCCAGCAGCACCACCGCCGCAGGCAATCAGCCCCAGCATTTT
size: NA
D: NA
J: TRBJ1-5
V: TRBV28

CDR3: CAISEDRNYGYTF
DNA: TGTGCCATCAGTGAAGACAGAAACTATGGCTACACCTTC
size: NA
D: NA
J: TRBJ1-2
V: TRBV10-3

CDR3: CASSFHPGQGAETQYF
DNA: TGTGCCAGCAGCTTCCACCCGGGACAGGGGGCAGAGACCCAGTACTTC
size: NA
D: TRBD1
J: TRBJ2-5
V: TRBV7-3

CDR3: CAWSVRYQGMSYEQYF
DNA: TGTGCCTGGAGTGTACGGTATCAGGGGATGTCCTACGAGCAGTACTTC
size: NA
D: NA
J: TRBJ2-7
V: TRBV30

CDR3: CASSPTGGLGDTQYF
DNA: TGTGCCAGCTCCCCGACAGGGGGCCTAGGAGATACGCAGTATTTT
size: NA
D: TRBD1
J: TRBJ2-3
V: TRBV18

CDR3: CASSFNGYEQYF
DNA: TGTGCCAGCAGTTTCAACGGTTACGAGCAGTACTTC
size: few
D: NA
J: TRBJ2-7
V: TRBV12-3/TRBV12-4

CDR3: CATSRGIELNTEAFF
DNA: TGTGCCACCAGCAGAGGCATAGAGCTGAACACTGAAGCTTTCTTT
size: NA
D: NA
J: TRBJ1-1
V: TRBV15

CDR3: CASSIVFGISTDTQYF
DNA: TGTGCCAGTAGTATAGTTTTCGGGATATCCACAGATACGCAGTATTTT
size: once
D: NA
J: TRBJ2-3
V: TRBV19

CDR3: CASSPGMNTEAFF
DNA: TGTGCCAGCAGCCCAGGGATGAACACTGAAGCTTTCTTT
size: few
D: NA
J: TRBJ1-1
V: TRBV7-3

CDR3: CASSLVHSKTEAFF
DNA: TGCGCCAGCAGCTTGGTTCACAGTAAAACTGAAGCTTTCTTT
size: few
D: NA
J: TRBJ1-1
V: TRBV5-1

CDR3: CASSLAPAGSSYEQYF
DNA: TGCGCCAGCAGCTTGGCCCCAGCGGGAAGCTCCTACGAGCAGTACTTC
size: NA
D: TRBD2
J: TRBJ2-7
V: TRBV5-1

CDR3: CASRRQGQGGETQYF
DNA: TGTGCCAGCAGGCGTCAGGGACAGGGTGGGGAGACCCAGTACTTC
size: NA
D: TRBD1
J: TRBJ2-5
V: TRBV2

CDR3: CASSKDRAAGELFF
DNA: TGTGCCAGCAGTAAGGACAGGGCGGCCGGGGAGCTGTTTTTT
size: NA
D: TRBD1
J: TRBJ2-2
V: TRBV2

CDR3: CASSALLAGGETQYF
DNA: TGTGCCAGCAGTGCCCTTCTAGCGGGAGGGGAGACCCAGTACTTC
size: NA
D: TRBD2
J: TRBJ2-5
V: TRBV2

CDR3: CASLRLWGDSPLHF
DNA: TGTGCCAGCCTAAGGTTATGGGGGGATTCACCCCTCCACTTT
size: NA
D: NA
J: TRBJ1-6
V: TRBV6-5

CDR3: CASSFGSWADYNEKLFF
DNA: TGTGCCAGCAGTTTTGGGTCCTGGGCCGACTATAATGAAAAACTGTTTTTT
size: few
D: NA
J: TRBJ1-4
V: TRBV28

CDR3: CAISRTSGAYEQYF
DNA: TGTGCCATCAGTCGGACTAGCGGAGCCTACGAGCAGTACTTC
size: once
D: TRBD2
J: TRBJ2-7
V: TRBV10-3

CDR3: CASRVWASSGSYYEQYF
DNA: TGTGCCAGCAGAGTCTGGGCGTCTAGCGGGAGTTACTACGAGCAGTACTTC
size: NA
D: TRBD2
J: TRBJ2-7
V: TRBV7-8

CDR3: CASIAPGLAGELFF
DNA: TGTGCCAGCATCGCACCGGGACTAGCCGGGGAGCTGTTTTTT
size: NA
D: TRBD2
J: TRBJ2-2
V: TRBV6-5

CDR3: CATSTRTSSSYNEQFF
DNA: TGTGCCACCAGCACGAGGACTAGTAGCTCCTACAATGAGCAGTTCTTC
size: NA
D: TRBD2
J: TRBJ2-1
V: TRBV15

CDR3: CASSSRGGRANKNIQYF
DNA: TGTGCCAGCAGCTCCAGGGGCGGGAGGGCCAACAAAAACATTCAGTACTTC
size: once
D: TRBD2
J: TRBJ2-4
V: TRBV7-3

CDR3: CASSRGQGSTDTQYF
DNA: TGTGCCAGCAGCCGCGGACAGGGAAGCACAGATACGCAGTATTTT
size: NA
D: TRBD1
J: TRBJ2-3
V: TRBV7-9

CDR3: CASSPGTGGQPQHF
DNA: TGTGCCAGCAGCCCCGGGACAGGGGGCCAGCCCCAGCATTTT
size: NA
D: TRBD1
J: TRBJ1-5
V: TRBV7-9

CDR3: CASSPRGSNEKLFF
DNA: TGTGCCAGCAGTCCCAGGGGGTCTAATGAAAAACTGTTTTTT
size: NA
D: TRBD1
J: TRBJ1-4
V: TRBV11-2

CDR3: CASGQGPTEAFF
DNA: TGTGCCAGCGGACAGGGACCCACTGAAGCTTTCTTT
size: once
D: TRBD1
J: TRBJ1-1
V: TRBV9

CDR3: CASSFFSGSWHEQYF
DNA: TGTGCCAGCAGTTTCTTTTCGGGGAGTTGGCACGAGCAGTACTTC
size: few
D: NA
J: TRBJ2-7
V: TRBV28

CDR3: CASSPLTSGKYEQYF
DNA: TGTGCCAGTAGTCCTTTGACTAGCGGGAAGTACGAGCAGTACTTC
size: once
D: TRBD2
J: TRBJ2-7
V: TRBV19

CDR3: CASSSPTDTIYF
DNA: TGTGCCAGCAGTTCCCCTACGGACACCATATATTTT
size: NA
D: NA
J: TRBJ1-3
V: TRBV28

CDR3: CASGRDKYEQYF
DNA: TGTGCCAGCGGCCGGGACAAGTACGAGCAGTACTTC
size: once
D: NA
J: TRBJ2-7
V: TRBV7-8

CDR3: CASSSPSQSNEKLFF
DNA: TGTGCCAGCAGTTCCCCCTCACAAAGTAATGAAAAACTGTTTTTT
size: NA
D: NA
J: TRBJ1-4
V: TRBV28

CDR3: CAISLTSGRAYTGELFF
DNA: TGTGCCATCAGTTTGACAAGCGGGAGGGCCTACACCGGGGAGCTGTTTTTT
size: NA
D: TRBD2
J: TRBJ2-2
V: TRBV10-3

CDR3: CATSGSATNEKLFF
DNA: TGTGCCACAAGCGGGAGTGCAACTAATGAAAAACTGTTTTTT
size: few
D: NA
J: TRBJ1-4
V: TRBV24-1

CDR3: CASSPTGGRVTGELFF
DNA: TGTGCCAGCAGCCCTACAGGGGGCCGCGTCACCGGGGAGCTGTTTTTT
size: NA
D: TRBD1
J: TRBJ2-2
V: TRBV5-4